One sample yielded the 11 T cell receptor beta chains listed below, sequenced in a study of T cells in women clearing cervical HPV infection (dated by TCRdb to the late 2010s). Library prep was done by the immunoSEQ multiplex PCR assay. The table comes from immuneACCESS by way of TCRdb, which keeps in-frame sequences with V and J called. Part of the clones is missing from these tables; in studies checked, under half for an unresolved V gene and the rest for unknown reasons. The sample table on file contains 25,000 to 35,000 clones. Roughly 15% of the sample rests with the top ten. Sequences were obtained from blood buffy coat. These receptors all stem from a woman aged 18 to 75 with a cervical HPV16 infection that either progressed to CIN3+ or cleared (not recorded which).

In regard to this clone: The CDR3 is cut off 3 residues early in the read; its end comes from the germline J gene. The rearrangement uses TRBV29-1 and TRBJ1-1; 8 nucleotides align to TRBD1. Germline trimming cut 8 bases from V and 1 base from J; bases unmatched to any gene: 9. The CDR3 is made up of 14 amino acids. Germline CDR1 SQVTM, CDR2 ANQGSEA. The sequenced CDR3 bases are TGCAGCACGAACCAGGGGACAGGGAACACTGAA. As protein: CSTNQGTGNTE. The whole CDR3 region reads CSTNQGTGNTEAFF.

About this clone itself: The CDR3 is cut off 3 residues early in the read; its end comes from the germline J gene. V gene TRBV7-6 combines with J gene TRBJ1-1; TRBD1 is a possible D gene (5 bases). The germline CDR1 and CDR2 sequences are SGHVS and FNYEAQ. There are 14 residues in the CDR3. V lost 5 bases, J lost 1 base, and 11 bases lay in between. CDR3 residues: CASSRTTGNTEAFF. The part of the CDR3 DNA that was read is TGTGCCAGCAGCCGAACCACAGGGAACACTGAA. The complete variable domain, with remaining parts taken from reference TRBV7-6 and TRBJ1-1, reads GAGVSQSPRYKVTKRGQDVALRCDPISGHVSLYWYRQALGQGPEFLTYFNYEAQQDKSGLPNDRFSAERPEGSISTLTIQRTEQRDSAMYRCASSRTTGNTEAFFGQGTRLTVV.

Partial CDR3 DNA: TGTGCCAGCAGCTTACAGAGCACCGGGGAG. Its translation: CASSLQSTGE. The whole CDR3 region reads CASSLQSTGELFF. The genes are TRBV7-6 and TRBJ2-2; no clear D gene. The sequenced fragment ends 3 residues before the CDR3 boundary, so the rest is inferred from the germline J gene. V lost 2 bases to trimming and J lost 4 bases, with 5 bases between them. The CDR3 has 13 residues. Germline V gives CDR1 SGHVS, CDR2 FNYEAQ.

On this clone itself: The read falls 3 residues short of the CDR3 end, and the missing part is taken from the germline J gene. The chain has TRBV6-2 or TRBV6-3 and TRBJ2-1, with 10 positions matching TRBD2. Germline loops: CDR1 MNHEY, CDR2 SVGEGT. J lost 6 bases, V lost 2 bases, and 7 bases had no gene match. CDR3 length: 16 residues. CDR3 amino acids: CASSYGQRGGPNEQFF. CDR3 bases read: TGTGCCAGCAGTTACGGTCAGCGGGGGGGCCCCAATGAG.

For this clone: Sequencing ends 3 residues short of the CDR3 end; the germline J gene provides the rest. The chain employs TRBV19 and TRBJ1-1; D is perhaps TRBD1 (6 bases). CDR3 size: 15 residues. V was shortened by 1 base and J by 0 bases, with 9 bases between the two germline ends. The germline CDR1 and CDR2 sequences are LNHDA and SQIVND (reference sequence). CDR3 residues: CASSIGRQVNTEAFF. CDR3 bases read: TGTGCCAGTAGTATAGGGCGACAGGTGAACACTGAA.

With respect to this clone: The missing CDR3 end, 3 residues past where the read stops, is filled in from the germline J gene. V usage is TRBV12-3 or TRBV12-4 and J usage is TRBJ2-3; possible D gene TRBD1, 6 bases. This CDR3 region has 16 residues. V was cut by 2 bases and J by 4 bases, with 16 bases left in between. The CDR3 loop is CASSLQGTPQADTQYF. CDR3 DNA, as far as it was read: TGTGCCAGCAGTTTACAGGGGACACCTCAGGCAGATACG.

In the case of this clone: The CDR3 is cut off 3 residues early in the read; its end comes from the germline J gene. V gene TRBV2 combines with J gene TRBJ1-5, with a tentative D call TRBD1 (5 bases). V shed 3 bases and J shed 7 bases, with 10 bases lying between them. The CDR3 is made up of 13 amino acids. Per germline, CDR1 SNHLY and CDR2 FYNNEI. Incomplete CDR3 DNA: TGTGCCAGCAGTGAGTGGGGGGGGCAGCCC. Translation: CASSEWGGQP. Given in full, the CDR3 is CASSEWGGQPQHF.

Remarks on this clone: The read ends 3 residues before the CDR3 terminus; that terminus is restored from the germline J gene. V gene TRBV6-2 or TRBV6-3 combines with J gene TRBJ2-3, with 10 positions matching TRBD1. Per the germline V gene, CDR1 is MNHEY and CDR2 is SVGEGT. CDR3 length: 14 amino acids. The CDR3 bases that were read are TGTGCCAGCAGCCGACAGGGGGCACGGGAGACG. It yields the protein CASSRQGARET. The entire CDR3 protein is CASSRQGARETQYF.

With regard to this clone: Coverage ceases 3 residues before the CDR3 finishes, and the germline J gene fills in the end. The chain combines TRBV6-2 or TRBV6-3 with TRBJ1-5, with D perhaps matching TRBD1 (5 bases). CDR1 and CDR2 (germline): MNHEY, SVGEGT. The V end lost 7 bases, the J end lost 2 bases, and 18 bases lay between the germline ends. CDR3 length: 16 amino acids. Partial CDR3 DNA: TGTGCCAGCACCTACAGGTATTTAGTGGGCAATCAGCCC. Translation: CASTYRYLVGNQP. The CDR3 as a whole reads CASTYRYLVGNQPQHF.

In regard to this clone: From the germline J gene comes the end of the CDR3, since the read stops 3 residues before it. The chain links TRBV19 to TRBJ2-2; TRBD2 agrees at 16 bases. The length of the CDR3 is 18 residues. The junction had 8 bases not matched to a gene; V was cut back by 7 bases and J by 3 bases. CDR1 LNHDA and CDR2 SQIVND come from the germline V gene (reference sequence). CDR3 bases read: TGTGCCAGTACTCCGGGACTAGCGGGGGGGGCGTACACCGGGGAG. Its protein product is CASTPGLAGGAYTGE. The whole CDR3 protein is CASTPGLAGGAYTGELFF.

Note on this clone: The read comes to an end 3 residues before the CDR3 does, leaving the germline J gene to fill in the end. The chain employs TRBV18 and TRBJ1-4, with 7 nucleotides matching TRBD1. This CDR3 region has 16 residues. The ends lost 3 bases at V and 5 bases at J; junction bases unmatched: 9. Germline V gives CDR1 KGHSH, CDR2 LQKENI. CDR3 residues: CASSPRTGDLNEKLFF. The part of the CDR3 DNA that was read is TGTGCCAGCTCACCGCGAACAGGGGACTTGAATGAAAAA. Filled out from reference TRBV18 and TRBJ1-4, the complete variable domain reads NAGVMQNPRHLVRRRGQEARLRCSPMKGHSHVYWYRQLPEEGLKFMVYLQKENIIDESGMPKERFSAEFPKEGPSILRIQQVVRGDSAAYFCASSPRTGDLNEKLFFGSGTQLSVL.